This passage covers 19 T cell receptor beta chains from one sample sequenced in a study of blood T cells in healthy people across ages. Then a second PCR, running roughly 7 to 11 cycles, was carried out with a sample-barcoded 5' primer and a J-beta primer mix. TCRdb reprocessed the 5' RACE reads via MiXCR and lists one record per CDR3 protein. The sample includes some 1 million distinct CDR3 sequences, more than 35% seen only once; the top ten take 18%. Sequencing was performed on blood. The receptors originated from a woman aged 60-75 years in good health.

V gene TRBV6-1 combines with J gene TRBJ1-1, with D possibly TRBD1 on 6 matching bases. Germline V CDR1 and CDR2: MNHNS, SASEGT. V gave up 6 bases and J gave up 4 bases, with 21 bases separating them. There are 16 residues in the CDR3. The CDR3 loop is CASSELFREGGTEAFF. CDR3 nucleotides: TGTGCCAGCAGCGAGTTATTCAGGGAGGGGGGCACTGAAGCTTTCTTT.

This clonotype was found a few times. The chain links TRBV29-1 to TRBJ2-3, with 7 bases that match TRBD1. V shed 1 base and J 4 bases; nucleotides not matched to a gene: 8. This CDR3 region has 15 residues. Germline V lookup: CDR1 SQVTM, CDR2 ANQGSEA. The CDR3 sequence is CSVEGGQPKPDTQYF. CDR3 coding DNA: TGCAGCGTTGAAGGGGGACAGCCCAAGCCAGATACGCAGTATTTT.

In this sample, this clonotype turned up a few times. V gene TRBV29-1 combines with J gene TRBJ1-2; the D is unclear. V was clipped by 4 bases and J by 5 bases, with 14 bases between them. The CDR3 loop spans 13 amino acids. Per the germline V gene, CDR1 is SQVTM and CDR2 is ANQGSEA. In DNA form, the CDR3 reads TGCAGCGTTGGGGCCCCATCCTCATATGGCTACACCTTC. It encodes CSVGAPSSYGYTF.

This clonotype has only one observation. CDR3 DNA: TGTGCCTGGAGTGGCAGGGCACGGGCCAATGAGCAGTTCTTC. Protein product: CAWSGRARANEQFF. The V call is TRBV30, the J call TRBJ2-1, with a possible D match to TRBD1 (5 bases). Germline V gene lookup returns CDR1 GTSNPN and CDR2 SVGIG (reference sequence). The germline V and J ends were trimmed by 1 base and 6 bases, with 13 bases remaining between them. This CDR3 region has 14 residues.

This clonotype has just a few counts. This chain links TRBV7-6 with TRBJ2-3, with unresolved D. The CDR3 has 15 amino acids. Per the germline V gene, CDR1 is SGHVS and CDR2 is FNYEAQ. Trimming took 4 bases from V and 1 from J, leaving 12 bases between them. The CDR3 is CASSSTREGTDTQYF. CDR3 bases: TGTGCCAGCAGCTCCACCCGCGAAGGCACAGATACGCAGTATTTT.

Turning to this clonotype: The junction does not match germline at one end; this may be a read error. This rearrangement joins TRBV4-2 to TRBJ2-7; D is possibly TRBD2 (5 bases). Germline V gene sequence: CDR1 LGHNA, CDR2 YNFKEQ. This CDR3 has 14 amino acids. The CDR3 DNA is TGTGCCAGCAGCCAAGGAGAGGGATCCTCCGAGCAGTACTTC. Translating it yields CASSQGEGSSEQYF.

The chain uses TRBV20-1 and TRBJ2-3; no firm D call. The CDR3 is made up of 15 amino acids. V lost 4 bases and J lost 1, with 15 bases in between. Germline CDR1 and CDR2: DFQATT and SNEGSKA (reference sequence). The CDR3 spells CSATRFPQGTDTQYF. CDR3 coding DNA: TGCAGTGCTACGAGGTTCCCCCAAGGCACAGATACGCAGTATTTT.

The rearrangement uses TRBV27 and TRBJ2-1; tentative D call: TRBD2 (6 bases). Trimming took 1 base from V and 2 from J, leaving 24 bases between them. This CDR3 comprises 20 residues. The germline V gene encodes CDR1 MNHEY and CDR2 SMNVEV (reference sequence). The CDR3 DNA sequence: TGTGCCAGCAGTTTATTCCCAGCCCCGGCAGGGACTGGGACCTACAATGAGCAGTTCTTC. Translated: CASSLFPAPAGTGTYNEQFF.

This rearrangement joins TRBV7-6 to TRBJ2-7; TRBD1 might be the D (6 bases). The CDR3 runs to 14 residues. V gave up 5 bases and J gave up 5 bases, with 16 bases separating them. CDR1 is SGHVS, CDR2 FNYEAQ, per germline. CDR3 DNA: TGTGCCAGCAGCCTAAGAGGGGGTTTCGACGAGCAGTACTTC. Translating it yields CASSLRGGFDEQYF.

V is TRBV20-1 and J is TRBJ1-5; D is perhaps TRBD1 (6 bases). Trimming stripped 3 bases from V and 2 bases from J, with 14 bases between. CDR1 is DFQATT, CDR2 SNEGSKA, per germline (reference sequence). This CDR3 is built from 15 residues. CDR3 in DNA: TGCAGTGCTAGTCGGGACACCTGGGGCAATCAGCCCCAGCATTTT. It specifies CSASRDTWGNQPQHF.

In DNA form, the CDR3 reads TGCAGTGCTAGACAAACAGGGAGAGTAAGCATCAATGAGCAGTTCTTC. It encodes CSARQTGRVSINEQFF. V gene TRBV20-1 combines with J gene TRBJ2-1; weak D call: TRBD1 (6 bases). The V gene's germline CDR1 is DFQATT and CDR2 SNEGSKA (reference sequence). This CDR3 has 16 residues. The V end was cut by 2 bases, the J end by 6 bases, with 20 bases between.

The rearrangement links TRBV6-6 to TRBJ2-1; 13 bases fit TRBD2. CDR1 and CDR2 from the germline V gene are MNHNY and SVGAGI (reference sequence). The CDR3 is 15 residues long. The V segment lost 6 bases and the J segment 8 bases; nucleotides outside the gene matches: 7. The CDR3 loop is CASRFGTSGNDEQFF. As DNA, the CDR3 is TGTGCCAGCAGATTCGGGACTAGCGGGAACGATGAGCAGTTCTTC.

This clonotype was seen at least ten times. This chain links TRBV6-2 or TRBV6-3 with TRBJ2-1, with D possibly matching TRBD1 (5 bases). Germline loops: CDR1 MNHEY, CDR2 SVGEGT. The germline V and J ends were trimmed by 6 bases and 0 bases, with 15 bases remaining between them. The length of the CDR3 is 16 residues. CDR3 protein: CASSDFGASSYNEQFF. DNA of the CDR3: TGTGCCAGCAGCGACTTTGGGGCAAGCTCCTACAATGAGCAGTTCTTC.

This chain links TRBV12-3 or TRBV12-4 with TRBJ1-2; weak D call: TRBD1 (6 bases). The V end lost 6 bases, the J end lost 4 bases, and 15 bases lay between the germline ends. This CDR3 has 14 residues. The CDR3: CASRGSQGPYGYTF. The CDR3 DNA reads TGTGCCAGCAGGGGTTCACAGGGCCCCTATGGCTACACCTTC.

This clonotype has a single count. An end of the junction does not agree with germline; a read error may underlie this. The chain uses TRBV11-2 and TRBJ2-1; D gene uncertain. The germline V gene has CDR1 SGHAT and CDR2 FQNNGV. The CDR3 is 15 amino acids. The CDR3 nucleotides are TGTGCCAACAGCCGAGAGTACCACTCCTACAATGAGCAGTTCTTC. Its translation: CANSREYHSYNEQFF.

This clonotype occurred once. CDR3 sequence: CASSLGTGEDEQFF. The CDR3, as DNA: TGTGCCAGCAGTTTAGGGACAGGGGAGGATGAGCAGTTCTTC. The chain employs TRBV28 and TRBJ2-1; 10 positions agree with TRBD1. J was trimmed by 8 bases and V by 2 bases; bases with no gene match: 3. Germline lookup yields CDR1 MDHEN and CDR2 SYDVKM. There are 14 residues in the CDR3.

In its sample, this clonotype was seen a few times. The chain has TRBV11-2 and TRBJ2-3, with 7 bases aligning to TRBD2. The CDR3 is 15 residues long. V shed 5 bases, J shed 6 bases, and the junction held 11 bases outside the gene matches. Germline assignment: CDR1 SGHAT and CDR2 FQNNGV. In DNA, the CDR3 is TGTGCCAGCAGCAGGGACTACGAGGTGAAGGATACGCAGTATTTT. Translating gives CASSRDYEVKDTQYF.

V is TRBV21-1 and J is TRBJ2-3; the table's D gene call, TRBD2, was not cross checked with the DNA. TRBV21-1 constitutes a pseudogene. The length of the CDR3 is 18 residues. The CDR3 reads CASSKARDGREPTDTQYF. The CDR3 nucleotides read TGTGCCAGCAGCAAAGCGCGGGACGGGAGGGAGCCTACAGATACGCAGTATTTT.

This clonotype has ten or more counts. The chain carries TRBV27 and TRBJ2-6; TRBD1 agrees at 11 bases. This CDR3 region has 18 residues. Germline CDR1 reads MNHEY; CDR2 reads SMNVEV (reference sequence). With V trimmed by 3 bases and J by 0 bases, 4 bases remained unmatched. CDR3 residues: CASSLGTGGSSGANVLTF. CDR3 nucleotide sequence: TGTGCCAGCAGTTTGGGGACAGGGGGTAGCTCTGGGGCCAACGTCCTGACTTTC.